There are a few counts of the clone carrying this T cell receptor (beta chain). As handled by the study authors: Amplified reference gene primers provided the basis for estimating nucleated cell counts. Repertoires were generated with immunoSEQ multiplex PCR, while TCRdb's copy carries only in-frame clones and drops some. The DNA gave D and trimming, while V, J and clone size come from that table. The repertoire has about 140,000 clones, 80% to 85% of them found once; the top ten carry around 4%. This entry is derived from a study of blood T cell repertoires in COVID-19. Germline V gene sequence: CDR1 SGHRS, CDR2 YFSETQ. The CDR3 is 14 residues long. Losses at the gene ends were 2 bases for V and 3 bases for J; bases not matched to a gene: 3.

Sample: peripheral blood. This TCR derives from an elderly woman with acute or convalescent COVID-19. The gene calls are TRBV5-1 and TRBJ1-1, with 8 bases aligning to TRBD1. CDR3 amino acids: CASSLQGVYTEAFF. CDR3 DNA: TGCGCCAGCAGCTTACAGGGGGTGTACACTGAAGCTTTCTTT.